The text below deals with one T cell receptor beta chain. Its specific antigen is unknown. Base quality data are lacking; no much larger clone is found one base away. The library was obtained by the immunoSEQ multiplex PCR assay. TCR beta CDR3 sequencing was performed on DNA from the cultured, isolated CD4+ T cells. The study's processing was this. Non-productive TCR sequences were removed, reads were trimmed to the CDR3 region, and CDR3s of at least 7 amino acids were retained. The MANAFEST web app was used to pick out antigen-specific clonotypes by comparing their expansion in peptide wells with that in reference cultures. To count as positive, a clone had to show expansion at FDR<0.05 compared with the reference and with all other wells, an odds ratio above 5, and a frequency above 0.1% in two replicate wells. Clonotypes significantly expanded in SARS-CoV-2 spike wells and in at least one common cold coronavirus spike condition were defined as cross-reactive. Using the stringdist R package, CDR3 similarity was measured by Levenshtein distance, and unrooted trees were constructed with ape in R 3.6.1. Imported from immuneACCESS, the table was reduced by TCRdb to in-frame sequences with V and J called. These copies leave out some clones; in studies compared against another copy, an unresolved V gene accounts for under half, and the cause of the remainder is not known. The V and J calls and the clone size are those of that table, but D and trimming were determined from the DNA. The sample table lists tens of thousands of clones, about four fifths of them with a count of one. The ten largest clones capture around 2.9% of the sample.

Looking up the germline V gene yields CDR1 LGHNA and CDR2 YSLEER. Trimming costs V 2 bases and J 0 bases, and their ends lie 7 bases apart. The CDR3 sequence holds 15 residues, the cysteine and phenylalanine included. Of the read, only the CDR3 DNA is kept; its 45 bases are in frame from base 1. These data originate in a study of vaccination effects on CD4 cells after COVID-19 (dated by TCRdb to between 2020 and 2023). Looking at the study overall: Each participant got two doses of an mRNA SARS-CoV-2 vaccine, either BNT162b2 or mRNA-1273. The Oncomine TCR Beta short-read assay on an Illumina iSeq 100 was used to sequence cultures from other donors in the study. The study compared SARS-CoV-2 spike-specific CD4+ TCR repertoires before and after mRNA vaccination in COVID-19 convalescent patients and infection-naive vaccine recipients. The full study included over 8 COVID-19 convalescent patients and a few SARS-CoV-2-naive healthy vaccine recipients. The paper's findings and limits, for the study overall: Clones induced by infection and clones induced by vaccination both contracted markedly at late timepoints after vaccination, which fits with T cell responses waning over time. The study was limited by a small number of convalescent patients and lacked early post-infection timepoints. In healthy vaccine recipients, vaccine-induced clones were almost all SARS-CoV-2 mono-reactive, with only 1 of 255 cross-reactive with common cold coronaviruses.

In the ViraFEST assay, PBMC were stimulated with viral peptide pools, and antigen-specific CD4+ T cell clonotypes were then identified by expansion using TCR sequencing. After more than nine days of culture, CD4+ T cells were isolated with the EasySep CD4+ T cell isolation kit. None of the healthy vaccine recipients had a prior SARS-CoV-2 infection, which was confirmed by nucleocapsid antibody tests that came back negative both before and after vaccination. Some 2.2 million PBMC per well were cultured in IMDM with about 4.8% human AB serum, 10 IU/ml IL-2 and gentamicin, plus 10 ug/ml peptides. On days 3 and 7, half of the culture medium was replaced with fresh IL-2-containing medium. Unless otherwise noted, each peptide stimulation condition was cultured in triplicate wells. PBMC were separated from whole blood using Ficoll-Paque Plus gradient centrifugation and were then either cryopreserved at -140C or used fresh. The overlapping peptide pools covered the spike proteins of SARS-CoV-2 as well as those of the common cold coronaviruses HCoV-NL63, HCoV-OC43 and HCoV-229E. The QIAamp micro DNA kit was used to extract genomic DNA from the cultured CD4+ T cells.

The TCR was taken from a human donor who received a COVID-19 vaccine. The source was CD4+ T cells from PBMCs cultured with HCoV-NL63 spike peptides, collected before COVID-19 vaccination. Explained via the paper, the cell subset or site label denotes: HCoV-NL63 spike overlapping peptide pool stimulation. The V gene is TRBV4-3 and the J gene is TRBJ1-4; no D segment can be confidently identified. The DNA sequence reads TGCGCCAGCAGCCAACCGGGCCCAACTAATGAAAAACTGTTTTTT. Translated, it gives CASSQPGPTNEKLFF.